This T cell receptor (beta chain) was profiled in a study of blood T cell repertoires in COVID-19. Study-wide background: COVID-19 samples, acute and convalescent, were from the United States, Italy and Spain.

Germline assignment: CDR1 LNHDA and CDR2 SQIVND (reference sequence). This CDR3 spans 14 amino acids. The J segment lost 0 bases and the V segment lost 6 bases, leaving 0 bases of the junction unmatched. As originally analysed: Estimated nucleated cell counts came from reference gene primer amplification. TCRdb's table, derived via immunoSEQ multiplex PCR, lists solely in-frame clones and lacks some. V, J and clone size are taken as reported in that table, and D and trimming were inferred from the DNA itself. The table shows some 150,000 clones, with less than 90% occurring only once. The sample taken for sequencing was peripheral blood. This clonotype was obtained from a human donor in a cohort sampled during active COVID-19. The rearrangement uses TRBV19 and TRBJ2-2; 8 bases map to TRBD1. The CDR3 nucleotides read TGTGCCAGTAGGACAGGGGCGAACACCGGGGAGCTGTTTTTT. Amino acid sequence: CASRTGANTGELFF.